This T cell receptor beta chain was recorded in a study of blood T cell repertoires in COVID-19. Study details: Samples of COVID-19 (acute and convalescent) were obtained from the United States, Italy and Spain. From T cells, B-cell-depleted T cells, or PBMCs came the material, which was cDNA or gDNA.

V dropped 6 bases and J dropped 4; count of bases not matched to a gene: 3. Germline V CDR1 and CDR2: MNHEY, SVGAGI. This CDR3 spans 13 amino acids. Original analysis: Researchers report that nucleated cell counts were estimated from reference gene primer amplification. Generated by immunoSEQ multiplex PCR, the TCRdb table keeps only in-frame clones and is missing some. V and J calls and clone size are copied from that table; D and trimming were computed from the DNA. The repertoire holds approximately 71,000 clones, about 81% seen once, with roughly 13% in the top ten. V usage is TRBV6-5 and J usage is TRBJ1-5, with TRBD1 matching over 7 bases. This clonotype was obtained from a woman aged 80 or over with acute or convalescent COVID-19. Sample: peripheral blood. CDR3 sequence: CASSGTVNQPQHF. The CDR3 DNA follows: TGTGCCAGCAGCGGGACAGTAAATCAGCCCCAGCATTTT.